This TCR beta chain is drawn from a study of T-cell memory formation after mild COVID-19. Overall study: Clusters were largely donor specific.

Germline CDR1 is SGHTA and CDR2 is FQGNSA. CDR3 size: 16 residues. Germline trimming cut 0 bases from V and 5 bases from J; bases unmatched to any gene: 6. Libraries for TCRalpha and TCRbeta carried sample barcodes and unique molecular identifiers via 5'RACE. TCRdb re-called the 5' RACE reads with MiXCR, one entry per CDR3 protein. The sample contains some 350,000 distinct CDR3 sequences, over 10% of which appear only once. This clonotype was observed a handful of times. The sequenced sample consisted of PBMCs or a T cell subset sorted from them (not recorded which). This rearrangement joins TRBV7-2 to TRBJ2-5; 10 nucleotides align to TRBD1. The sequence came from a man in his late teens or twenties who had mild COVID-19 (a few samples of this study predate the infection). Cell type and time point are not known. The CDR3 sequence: CASSLAGTGVGETQYF. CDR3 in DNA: TGTGCCAGCAGCTTAGCCGGGACAGGGGTTGGGGAGACCCAGTACTTC.